The 7 T cell receptor beta chains given below trace back to one sample, sequenced in a study of a mutant IDH1 vaccine in newly diagnosed glioma. The assay was immunoSEQ multiplex PCR, and TCRdb's table has in-frame clones only and misses some. The table lists 70,000 to 100,000 clones, around 79% of them singletons, with roughly 5% in the top ten. Described time point: baseline, week 1 (first vaccination visit). Treatment here: pre-vaccination baseline after standard-of-care therapy. The specimen comprised PBMCs, sampled from a glioma patient treated with radiotherapy, temozolomide or both. These receptors came from a man aged 35-49 years with glioma. Some clones in this sample may be carry-over from other donors' samples.

The gene calls are TRBV15 and TRBJ2-3; D is perhaps TRBD1 (6 bases). CDR1 and CDR2 (germline): LNHNV, YYDKDF (reference sequence). Trimming removed 1 base from V and 5 bases from J, with 13 bases in between. CDR3 size: 15 residues. The CDR3 here is CATSRAPETGDTQYF. CDR3 DNA: TGTGCCACCAGCAGAGCCCCCGAGACAGGAGATACGCAGTATTTT.

The chain is built from TRBV9 and TRBJ1-2; D ambiguous. There are 10 residues in the CDR3. V lost 7 bases, J lost 8 bases, and 9 bases lay in between. The germline V gene encodes CDR1 SGDLS and CDR2 YYNGEE. Written as DNA, the CDR3 is TGTGCCAGCGCGGGCCCGGGCTACACCTTC. It is translated as CASAGPGYTF.

This clone came up once. The rearrangement uses TRBV7-8 and TRBJ1-5; 8 bases agree with TRBD1. This CDR3 is 16 amino acids long. Trimming cost V 1 base and J 3 bases; bases outside gene matches: 5. Per the germline V gene, CDR1 is SGHVS and CDR2 is FQNEAQ. The CDR3 DNA reads as TGTGCCAGCAGCTTAGGGGGACAGGCCGTCAATCAGCCCCAGCATTTT. Translating gives CASSLGGQAVNQPQHF.

The DNA for the CDR3 is TGTGCCAGCAGCTTAGGTGGGGAGCTGGGAGATCAGCCCCAGCATTTT. Translated, it gives CASSLGGELGDQPQHF. The chain joins TRBV7-2 to TRBJ1-5; D gene ambiguous. Per germline, CDR1 SGHTA and CDR2 FQGNSA. V was clipped by 1 base and J by 5 bases, with 15 bases between them. The CDR3 is 16 residues long.

The rearrangement joins TRBV25-1 to TRBJ1-2, with 9 nucleotides matching TRBD1. Germline V gene lookup returns CDR1 MGHDK and CDR2 SYGVNS. Trimming cost V 7 bases and J 9 bases; bases outside gene matches: 6. This CDR3 has 12 residues. The CDR3 region has the DNA TGTGCCAGCACTCCGGGACAGGGAAGCTACACCTTC. Translating gives CASTPGQGSYTF.

V and J are TRBV2 and TRBJ1-6; the D gene is possibly TRBD1 (6 bases). Trimming took off 8 bases at V and 0 bases at J, with 8 bases between the two ends. Looked up from germline, CDR1 is SNHLY and CDR2 is FYNNEI. This CDR3 has 14 residues. As DNA, the CDR3 is TGTGCCAGCCAAGGGGGCTCCTATAATTCACCCCTCCACTTT. Protein: CASQGGSYNSPLHF.

This clone was observed a single time. The chain has TRBV30 and TRBJ1-5; D unclear. V was clipped by 5 bases and J by 2 bases, with 10 bases between them. From germline, CDR1 is GTSNPN and CDR2 SVGIG (reference sequence). The CDR3 is 13 residues long. CDR3 region: CAWSFTGNQPQHF. The CDR3 DNA sequence: TGTGCCTGGTCATTCACTGGCAATCAGCCCCAGCATTTT.